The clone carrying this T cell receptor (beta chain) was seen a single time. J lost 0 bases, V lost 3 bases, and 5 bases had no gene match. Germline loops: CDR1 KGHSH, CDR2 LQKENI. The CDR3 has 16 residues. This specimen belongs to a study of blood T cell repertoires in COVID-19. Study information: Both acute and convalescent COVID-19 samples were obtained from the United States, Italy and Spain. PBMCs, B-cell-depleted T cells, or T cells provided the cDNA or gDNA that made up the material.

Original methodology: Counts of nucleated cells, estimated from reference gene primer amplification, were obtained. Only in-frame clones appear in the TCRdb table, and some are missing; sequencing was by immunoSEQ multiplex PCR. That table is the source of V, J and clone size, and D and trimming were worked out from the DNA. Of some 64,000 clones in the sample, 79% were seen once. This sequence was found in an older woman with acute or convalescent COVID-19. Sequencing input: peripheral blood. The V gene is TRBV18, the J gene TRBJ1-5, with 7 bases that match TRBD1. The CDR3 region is CASSPRTGRSNQPQHF. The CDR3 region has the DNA TGTGCCAGCTCACCGCGGACAGGCCGTAGCAATCAGCCCCAGCATTTT.